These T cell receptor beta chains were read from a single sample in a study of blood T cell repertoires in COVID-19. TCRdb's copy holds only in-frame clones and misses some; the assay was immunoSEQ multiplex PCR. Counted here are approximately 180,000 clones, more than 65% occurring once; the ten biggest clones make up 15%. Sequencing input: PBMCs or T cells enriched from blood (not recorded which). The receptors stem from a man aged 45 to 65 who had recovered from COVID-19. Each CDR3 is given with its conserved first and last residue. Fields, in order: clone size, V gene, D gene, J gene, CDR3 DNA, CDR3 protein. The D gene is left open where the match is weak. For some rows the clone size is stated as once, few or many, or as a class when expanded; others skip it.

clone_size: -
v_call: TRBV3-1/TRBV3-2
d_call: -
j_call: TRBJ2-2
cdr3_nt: TGTGCCAGCAGCCAAGGAGGGGGAACCGGGGAGCTGTTTTTT
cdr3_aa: CASSQGGGTGELFF

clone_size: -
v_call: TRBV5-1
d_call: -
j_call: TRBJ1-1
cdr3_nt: TGCGCCAGCAGGCAGGTCAACATGAACACTGAAGCTTTCTTT
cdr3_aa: CASRQVNMNTEAFF

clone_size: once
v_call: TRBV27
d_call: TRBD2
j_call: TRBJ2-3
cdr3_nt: TGTGCCAGCAGTTTCGCGGGAGTAAGCCGAGATACGCAGTATTTT
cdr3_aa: CASSFAGVSRDTQYF

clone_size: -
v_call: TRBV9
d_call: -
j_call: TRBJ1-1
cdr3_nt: TGTGCCAGCAGCGAGAATAGTTACACTGAAGCTTTCTTT
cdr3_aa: CASSENSYTEAFF

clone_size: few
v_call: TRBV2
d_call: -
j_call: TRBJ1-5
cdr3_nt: TGTGCCAGCAGTGAAACTGAAAGGCTGGGGGGGTACAATCAGCCCCAGCATTTT
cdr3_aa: CASSETERLGGYNQPQHF

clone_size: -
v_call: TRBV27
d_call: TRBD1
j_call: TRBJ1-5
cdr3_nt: TGTGCCAGCAGTCGAGGGACAGGGCTTAGCAATCAGCCCCAGCATTTT
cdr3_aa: CASSRGTGLSNQPQHF

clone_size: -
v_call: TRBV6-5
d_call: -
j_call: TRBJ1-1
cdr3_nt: TGTGCCAGCAGCTGGAACACTGAAGCTTTCTTT
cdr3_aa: CASSWNTEAFF

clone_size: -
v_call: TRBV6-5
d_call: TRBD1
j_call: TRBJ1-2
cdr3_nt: TGTGCCAGCACTAACAGGGGGCAAGGGTATGGCTACACCTTC
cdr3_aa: CASTNRGQGYGYTF

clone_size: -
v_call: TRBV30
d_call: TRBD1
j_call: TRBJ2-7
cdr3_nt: TGTGCCTGGAGTTCGGGACAGCGCTACGAGCAGTACTTC
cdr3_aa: CAWSSGQRYEQYF

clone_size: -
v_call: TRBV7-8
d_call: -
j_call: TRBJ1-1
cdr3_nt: TGTGCCAGCAGCTTACAAGGGGGCACTGAAGCTTTCTTT
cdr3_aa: CASSLQGGTEAFF

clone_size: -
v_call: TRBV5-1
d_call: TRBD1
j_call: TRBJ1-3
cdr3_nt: TGCGCCAGCAGCCCGGGACAGGGGAAGCCGGGAAACACCATATATTTT
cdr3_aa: CASSPGQGKPGNTIYF

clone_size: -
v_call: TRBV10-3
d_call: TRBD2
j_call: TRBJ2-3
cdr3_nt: TGTGCCATCAGTCCAGGACTAGCGGGGGGGCTCAGCACAGATACGCAGTATTTT
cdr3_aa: CAISPGLAGGLSTDTQYF

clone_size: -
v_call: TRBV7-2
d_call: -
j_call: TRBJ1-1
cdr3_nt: TGTGCCAGCAGCTTAAAGGTACCGGGCACTGAAGCTTTCTTT
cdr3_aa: CASSLKVPGTEAFF

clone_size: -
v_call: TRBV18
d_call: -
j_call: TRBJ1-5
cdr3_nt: TGTGCCAGCTCCCTCGCGCCCCGCAATCAGCCCCAGCATTTT
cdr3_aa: CASSLAPRNQPQHF

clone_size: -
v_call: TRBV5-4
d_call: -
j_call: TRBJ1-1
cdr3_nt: TGTGCCAGCAGCCCGGACAGACTAAACACTGAAGCTTTCTTT
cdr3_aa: CASSPDRLNTEAFF

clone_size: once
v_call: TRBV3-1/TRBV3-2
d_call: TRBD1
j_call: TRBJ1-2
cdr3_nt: TGTGCCAGCAGCAATCTTGCGACAGGGAAAGCCTTC
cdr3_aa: CASSNLATGKAF

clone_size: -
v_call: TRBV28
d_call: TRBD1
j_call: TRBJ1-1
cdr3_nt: TGTGCCAGCACATCGGGGACAGGGAACACTGAAGCTTTCTTT
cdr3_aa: CASTSGTGNTEAFF

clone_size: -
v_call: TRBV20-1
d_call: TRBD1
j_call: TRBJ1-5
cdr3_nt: TGCAGTGCTAGTGATAAGGGGCGGGACAGGGGGCTCTCACCCCAGCATTTT
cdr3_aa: CSASDKGRDRGLSPQHF

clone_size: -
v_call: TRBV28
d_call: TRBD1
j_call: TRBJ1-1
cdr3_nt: TGTGCCAGCAGTCCGCCGGACAGGGGGCGAGCTTTCTTT
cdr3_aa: CASSPPDRGRAFF

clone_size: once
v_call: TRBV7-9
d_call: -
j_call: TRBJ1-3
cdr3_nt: TGTGCCAGCAGCCTACCGTGGGGCCCCCTCTCTGGAAACACCATATATTTT
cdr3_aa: CASSLPWGPLSGNTIYF

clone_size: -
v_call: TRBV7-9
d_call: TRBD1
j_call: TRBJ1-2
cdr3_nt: TGTGCCAGCAGCTTAAAGACAGGGGCCTATGGCTACACCTTC
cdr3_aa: CASSLKTGAYGYTF

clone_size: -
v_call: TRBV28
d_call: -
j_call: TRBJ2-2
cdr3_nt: TGTGCCAGCAGTAAGCCCAGGGGCACCGGGGAGCTGTTTTTT
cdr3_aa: CASSKPRGTGELFF

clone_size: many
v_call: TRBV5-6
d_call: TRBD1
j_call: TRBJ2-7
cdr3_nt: TGTGCCAGCAGCTTATTTCGACAGGGGTTTTCCTACGAGCAGTACTTC
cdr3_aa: CASSLFRQGFSYEQYF

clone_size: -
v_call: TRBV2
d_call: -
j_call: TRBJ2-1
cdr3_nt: TGTGCCAGCAGTACGTGGGGGGATGAGCAGTTCTTC
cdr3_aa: CASSTWGDEQFF

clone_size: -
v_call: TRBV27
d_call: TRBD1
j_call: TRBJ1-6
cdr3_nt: TGTGCCAGCAGTGCCCCGGGACAGAATTCACCCCTCCACTTT
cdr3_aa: CASSAPGQNSPLHF

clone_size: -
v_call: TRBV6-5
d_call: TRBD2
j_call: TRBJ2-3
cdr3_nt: TGTGCCACCGAGCGGGGGTCGGGCACAGATACGCAGTATTTT
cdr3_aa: CATERGSGTDTQYF

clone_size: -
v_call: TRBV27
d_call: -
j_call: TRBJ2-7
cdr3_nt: TGTGCCAGCAGTTCTTCTGGGCGGGGGCGCTCCTACGAGCAGTACTTC
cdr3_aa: CASSSSGRGRSYEQYF

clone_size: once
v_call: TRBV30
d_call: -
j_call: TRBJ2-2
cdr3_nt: TGTGCCTGGATCCGAGCCGGGACTTCGAACACCGGGGAGCTGTTTTTT
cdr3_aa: CAWIRAGTSNTGELFF

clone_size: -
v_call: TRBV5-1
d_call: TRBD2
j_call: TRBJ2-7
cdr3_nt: TGCGCCAGCAGCTTGGGCGGGGGCTACGAGCAGTACTTC
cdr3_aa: CASSLGGGYEQYF

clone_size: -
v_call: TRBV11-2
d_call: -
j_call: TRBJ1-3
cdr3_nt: TGTGCCAGCAGCTTACTTTCCTCTGGAAACACCATATATTTT
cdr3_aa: CASSLLSSGNTIYF

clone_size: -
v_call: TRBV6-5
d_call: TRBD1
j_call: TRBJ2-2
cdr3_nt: TGTGCCAGCACCCCGACAGGGGCGAACACCGGGGAGCTGTTTTTT
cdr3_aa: CASTPTGANTGELFF

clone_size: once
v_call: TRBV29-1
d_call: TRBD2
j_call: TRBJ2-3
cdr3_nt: TGCAGCGTGGCTCGGGGGGGCACAGATACGCAGTATTTT
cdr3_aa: CSVARGGTDTQYF

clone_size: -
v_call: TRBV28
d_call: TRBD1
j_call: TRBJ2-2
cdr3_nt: TGTGCCAGCAGTCCTACAGGGGACACCGGGGAGCTGTTTTTT
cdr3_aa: CASSPTGDTGELFF

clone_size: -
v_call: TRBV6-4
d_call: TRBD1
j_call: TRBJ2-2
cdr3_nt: TGTGCCAGCAGAAGGACAGGGGGCGTCTCCGGGGAGCTGTTTTTT
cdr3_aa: CASRRTGGVSGELFF

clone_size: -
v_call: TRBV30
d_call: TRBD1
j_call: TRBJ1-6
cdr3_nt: TGTGCCTGGAGTCAGGGGGCGCCGGGTAATTCACCCCTCCACTTT
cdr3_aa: CAWSQGAPGNSPLHF

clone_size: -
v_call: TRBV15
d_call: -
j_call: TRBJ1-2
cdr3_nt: TGTGCCACCAGCAACAGGACCTCCCAAAACTATGGCTACACCTTC
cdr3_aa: CATSNRTSQNYGYTF

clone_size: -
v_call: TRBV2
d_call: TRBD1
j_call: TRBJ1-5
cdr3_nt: TGTGCCAGCACCGAGGACAGGGTCAATCAGCCCCAGCATTTT
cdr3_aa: CASTEDRVNQPQHF